The clone carrying this TCR beta chain was picked up a small number of times. Its matching antigen is unknown. V lost 5 bases and J lost 3; bases outside the gene matches: 6. This CDR3 is built from 15 residues. The germline V gene encodes CDR1 LGHDT and CDR2 YNNKEL (reference sequence). Primed by a sample-barcoded 5' primer and a J-beta primer mix, a second PCR proceeded for 7 to 11 cycles. TCRdb used MiXCR to reprocess the 5' RACE reads, holding one entry per CDR3 protein. This table holds about 570,000 distinct CDR3 sequences, 25% to 35% found once. The data are from a study of blood T cells in healthy people across ages. Study results and caveats: Fewer expanded clones and more diversity marked long-lived versus aged donors. TCR beta diversity per million T cells fell roughly linearly with age. With donor CMV status unknown, expanded clonotype changes were possibly confounded.

The sample was also linked to a second study, of T cells of mothers and their children. Per that study: Normalized overlap was always slightly, never significantly, higher in related than unrelated mother-child pairs.

Sequenced material: blood. The chain recombines TRBV3-1 with TRBJ2-1, with 8 bases identical to TRBD2. The TCR sequence derives from a boy between 2 and 10 years old in good health. CDR3 nucleotide sequence: TGTGCCAGCAGCGAGACCGGGACTAGCTACAATGAGCAGTTCTTC. This sequence encodes CASSETGTSYNEQFF.